The source of this T cell receptor (beta chain) is a study of CXCR3-negative and CXCR3-positive naive CD8 T cells. Study observations and caveats: Fresh PBMCs were used in most assays, and CXCR3 expression partially decreased after cryopreservation.

As concerns this clonotype: The antigen remains unidentified.

UMI-labeled 5' RACE yielded the TRB cDNA libraries. TCRdb re-called the 5' RACE reads and catalogs CDR3 proteins one per entry, DNA excluded. The sample includes about 66,000 distinct CDR3 sequences. CDR3 size: 13 residues. Germline V gives CDR1 SQVTM, CDR2 ANQGSEA. Sequencing input: naive CXCR3- CD8+ T cells from blood. The sample's subset: CD45RO-CCR7+CD27+CD95- naive CD8+ T cells lacking CXCR3 (TNR3-). This chain joins TRBV29-1 and TRBJ2-1. The TCR comes from a human donor in good health. Some clones in this sample may be carry-over from other donors' samples. The CDR3 spells CSVESGKYNEQFF.